This TCR beta chain appears in the sequencing data of a study of cytomegalovirus exposure and HLA in healthy donors. CDR1 and CDR2 (germline): SNHLY, FYNNEI. J lost 10 bases, V lost 5 bases, and 6 bases had no gene match. CDR3 length: 12 residues. Overall study results and limits: Judged likely to be a sequencing artifact was a cluster of highly shared sequence variants. In an earlier analysis, about 87% or about 30%: the productive usage of most TCR beta V segments. TRBV6-2, TRBV6-3 and other indistinguishable V segments were excluded.

On this clone: Its antigen remains unknown.

PCR used 60 Vbeta primers and 13 Jbeta primers. Clones were read by immunoSEQ multiplex PCR, and TCRdb kept only the in-frame ones, dropping some. The repertoire holds 90,000 to 150,000 clones, with 65% to 85% as singletons. The source is a woman in her thirties or forties in good health and CMV-seropositive. The gene calls are TRBV2 and TRBJ1-2; 8 bases line up with TRBD1. Sequenced: PBMCs. CDR3 region: CASSRDRRIYTF. The CDR3 DNA sequence: TGTGCCAGCAGTAGGGACAGGAGAATCTACACCTTC. The variable domain in full, completed from reference TRBV2 and TRBJ1-2, reads EPEVTQTPSHQVTQMGQEVILRCVPISNHLYFYWYRQILGQKVEFLVSFYNNEISEKSEIFDDQFSVERPDGSNFTLKIRSTKLEDSAMYFCASSRDRRIYTFGSGTRLTVV.